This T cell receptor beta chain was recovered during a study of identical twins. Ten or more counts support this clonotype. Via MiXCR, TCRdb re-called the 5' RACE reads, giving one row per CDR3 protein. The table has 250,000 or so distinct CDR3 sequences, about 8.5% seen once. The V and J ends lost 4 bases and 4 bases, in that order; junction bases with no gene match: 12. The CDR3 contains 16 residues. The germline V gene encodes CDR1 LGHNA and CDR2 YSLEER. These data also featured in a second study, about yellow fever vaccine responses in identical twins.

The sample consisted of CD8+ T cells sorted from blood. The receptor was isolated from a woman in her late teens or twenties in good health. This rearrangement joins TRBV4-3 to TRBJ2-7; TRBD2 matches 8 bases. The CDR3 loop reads CASSLLLTGGPYEQYF. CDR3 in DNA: TGCGCCAGCAGCCTGCTGTTGACGGGAGGGCCTTACGAGCAGTACTTC.